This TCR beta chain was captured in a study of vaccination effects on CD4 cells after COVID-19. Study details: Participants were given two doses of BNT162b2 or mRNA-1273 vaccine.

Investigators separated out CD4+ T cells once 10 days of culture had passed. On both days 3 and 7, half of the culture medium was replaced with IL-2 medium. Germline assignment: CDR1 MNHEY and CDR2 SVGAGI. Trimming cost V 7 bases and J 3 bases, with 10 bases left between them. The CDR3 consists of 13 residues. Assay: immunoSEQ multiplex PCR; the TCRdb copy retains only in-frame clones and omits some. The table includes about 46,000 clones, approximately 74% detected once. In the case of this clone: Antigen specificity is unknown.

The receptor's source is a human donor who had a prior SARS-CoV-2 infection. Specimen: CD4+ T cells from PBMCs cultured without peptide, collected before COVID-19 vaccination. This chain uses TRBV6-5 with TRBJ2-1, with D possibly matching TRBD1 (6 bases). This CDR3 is CASNRASYNEQFF. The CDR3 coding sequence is TGTGCCAGCAACAGGGCAAGCTACAATGAGCAGTTCTTC.